A selection of T cell receptor beta chains follows, all from one sample in a study. TCRdb called the 5' RACE reads again in MiXCR, with one record for every CDR3 protein. The profile shows some 44,000 distinct CDR3 sequences, approximately 22% of them singletons. Sequenced input: Tregs sorted from blood. The receptors shown here come from a female donor with breast cancer. CDR3s include the opening cysteine and the closing phenylalanine or tryptophan. Each record gives: J gene, V gene, CDR3 protein.

J: TRBJ2-1; V: TRBV7-2; CDR3: CASSLDGPPGLVDYNEQFF
J: TRBJ2-2; V: TRBV27; CDR3: CASSQNTGELFF
J: TRBJ1-5; V: TRBV6-2/TRBV6-3; CDR3: CASSTTGRRNQPQHF
J: TRBJ1-1; V: TRBV27; CDR3: CASSSTGASSEAFF
J: TRBJ1-5; V: TRBV5-5; CDR3: CASSLYGTRDQPQHF
J: TRBJ2-1; V: TRBV7-6; CDR3: CASSTGTSSGNEQFF
J: TRBJ1-1; V: TRBV27; CDR3: CASRPYTGNTEAFF
J: TRBJ1-1; V: TRBV4-1; CDR3: CASSQDRGATSEAFF
J: TRBJ2-3; V: TRBV20-1; CDR3: CSARDRTVFSTDTQYF
J: TRBJ1-1; V: TRBV28; CDR3: CASSRGSVSRKAFF
J: TRBJ1-1; V: TRBV7-8; CDR3: CASSTTGRRIMNTEAFF
J: TRBJ2-1; V: TRBV5-1; CDR3: CASRKTPAGDSYNEQFF
J: TRBJ2-7; V: TRBV4-1; CDR3: CASSQGSGSEQYF
J: TRBJ2-7; V: TRBV12-3/TRBV12-4; CDR3: CASSTAVTYEQYF
J: TRBJ1-3; V: TRBV5-4; CDR3: CASSPPGGRATLYF
J: TRBJ2-1; V: TRBV20-1; CDR3: CSARALKGLSSYNEQFF
J: TRBJ2-1; V: TRBV4-1; CDR3: CASSQDSGNEQFF
J: TRBJ2-2; V: TRBV7-2; CDR3: CASSFTGIRTGELFF
J: TRBJ2-7; V: TRBV20-1; CDR3: CSARDKRVISSYEQYF
J: TRBJ2-2; V: TRBV7-2; CDR3: CAISTRLAGGVGELFF
J: TRBJ2-3; V: TRBV12-3/TRBV12-4; CDR3: CASSFRNTDTQYF
J: TRBJ2-1; V: TRBV6-5; CDR3: CASRTPGLAGVEQFF
J: TRBJ2-1; V: TRBV12-3/TRBV12-4; CDR3: CASTMGQNNEQFF
J: TRBJ2-1; V: TRBV5-1; CDR3: CASSYPSSYNEQFF
J: TRBJ2-1; V: TRBV28; CDR3: CASSLLRVVNNEQFF
J: TRBJ2-1; V: TRBV29-1; CDR3: CSAGGEQFF
J: TRBJ2-1; V: TRBV11-3; CDR3: CASSSHGGNDNEQFF
J: TRBJ1-4; V: TRBV15; CDR3: CATSREWTGNEKLFF
J: TRBJ2-7; V: TRBV5-1; CDR3: CASSLEATGREQYF
J: TRBJ2-1; V: TRBV27; CDR3: CASSLTTSNEQFF
J: TRBJ2-5; V: TRBV4-1; CDR3: CASSDRGEETQYF
J: TRBJ1-1; V: TRBV20-1; CDR3: CSARDLRTEAFF
J: TRBJ2-7; V: TRBV28; CDR3: CASSLTVPGLAGEQYF
J: TRBJ1-2; V: TRBV10-3; CDR3: CAINFGPQGPSNYGYTF
J: TRBJ2-3; V: TRBV7-9; CDR3: CASGFSSGRYDTQYF
J: TRBJ2-3; V: TRBV5-4; CDR3: CASSLDPFPQRAGGPTDTQYF
J: TRBJ2-5; V: TRBV7-8; CDR3: CASSSTSGGTKETQYF
J: TRBJ1-4; V: TRBV20-1; CDR3: CSARDPTTGNEKLFF
J: TRBJ2-3; V: TRBV20-1; CDR3: CSASPASGGTDTQYF
J: TRBJ2-1; V: TRBV4-1; CDR3: CASSQGGREQFF
J: TRBJ2-7; V: TRBV20-1; CDR3: CSAGPLVGQAYEQYF
J: TRBJ2-5; V: TRBV5-1; CDR3: CASRPGTSGLETQYF
J: TRBJ1-6; V: TRBV3-1; CDR3: CASSPSTKSPLHF
J: TRBJ2-1; V: TRBV5-1; CDR3: CASELAGGNEQFF
J: TRBJ2-3; V: TRBV7-8; CDR3: CASSSDGGWGTDTQYF